This TCR beta chain comes out of a study of CDR3 diversity in severe acne. The V segment lost 11 bases and the J segment 3 bases; nucleotides outside the gene matches: 9. The CDR3 is 13 amino acids. Germline CDR1 SNHLY, CDR2 FYNNEI. A single record per CDR3 protein comes from TCRdb applying MiXCR to the PCR reads. The sample has about 93,000 distinct CDR3 sequences, 45% to 55% seen once. The receptor's source is a male donor in good health, serving as a control. Sequencing input: blood. The rearrangement links TRBV2 to TRBJ2-7, with 8 bases fitting TRBD1. CDR3 in amino acids: CAGTDGQGYEQYF. CDR3 bases: TGTGCCGGAACGGACGGACAGGGCTACGAGCAGTACTTC.